This entry lists 2 T cell receptor beta chains sequenced from one sample in a study of blood T cell repertoires in COVID-19. Repertoires were generated with immunoSEQ multiplex PCR, while TCRdb's copy carries only in-frame clones and drops some. The table records roughly 360,000 clones, approximately 87% of them present only once. The source material was PBMCs or T cells enriched from blood (not recorded which). The receptors were sampled from a man aged 25 to 40 who had recovered from COVID-19.

The V and J genes are TRBV5-5 and TRBJ1-5, with D uncertain. CDR1 and CDR2 from the germline V gene are SGHKS and YYEKEE (reference sequence). Between the trimmed V and J ends, which lost 0 bases and 2 bases, there was a span of 12 bases. CDR3 length equals 16 residues. This CDR3 is CASSLAHSGGNQPQHF. CDR3 in DNA: TGTGCCAGCAGCTTGGCCCACAGTGGCGGCAATCAGCCCCAGCATTTT.

This clone turned up a few times. The chain couples TRBV7-8 to TRBJ2-1, with a weak D call TRBD2 (6 bases). The CDR3 consists of 11 residues. Between the trimmed V and J ends, which lost 5 bases and 15 bases, there was a span of 14 bases. CDR1 and CDR2 (germline): SGHVS, FQNEAQ. The CDR3 sequence is CASSLRDSLFF. The CDR3 DNA reads as TGTGCCAGCAGCCTCCGGGACTCCCTGTTCTTC.